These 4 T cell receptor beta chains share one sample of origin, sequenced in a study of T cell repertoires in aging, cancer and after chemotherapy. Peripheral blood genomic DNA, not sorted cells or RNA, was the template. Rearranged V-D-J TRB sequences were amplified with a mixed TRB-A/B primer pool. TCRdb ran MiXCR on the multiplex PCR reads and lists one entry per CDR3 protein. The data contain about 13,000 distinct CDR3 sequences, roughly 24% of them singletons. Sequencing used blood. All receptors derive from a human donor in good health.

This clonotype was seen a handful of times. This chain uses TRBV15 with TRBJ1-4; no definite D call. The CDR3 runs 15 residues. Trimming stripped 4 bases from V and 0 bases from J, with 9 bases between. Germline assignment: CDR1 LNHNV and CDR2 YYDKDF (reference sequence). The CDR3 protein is CATSNSRATNEKLFF. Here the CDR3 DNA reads TGTGCCACCAGCAATTCGAGGGCAACTAATGAAAAACTGTTTTTT.

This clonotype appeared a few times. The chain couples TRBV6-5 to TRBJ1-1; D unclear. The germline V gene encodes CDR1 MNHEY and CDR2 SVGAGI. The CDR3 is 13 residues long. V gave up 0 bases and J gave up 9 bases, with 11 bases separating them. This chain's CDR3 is CASSYSMGNKAFF. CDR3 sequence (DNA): TGTGCCAGCAGTTACTCGATGGGGAATAAAGCTTTCTTT.

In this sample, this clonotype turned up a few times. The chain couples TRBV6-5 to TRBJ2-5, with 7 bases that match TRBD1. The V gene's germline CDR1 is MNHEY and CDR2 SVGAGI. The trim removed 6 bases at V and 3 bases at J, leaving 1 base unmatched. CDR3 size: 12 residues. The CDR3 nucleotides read TGTGCCAGCAGGACAGGGAAAGAGACCCAGTACTTC. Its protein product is CASRTGKETQYF.

CDR3 amino acids: CASSLYTNIASQPQHF. CDR3 DNA: TGTGCCAGCAGTTTGTATACAAATATAGCAAGTCAGCCCCAGCATTTT. The chain is built from TRBV28 and TRBJ1-5; D remains ambiguous. The CDR3 covers 16 residues. Trimming stripped 3 bases from V and 6 bases from J, with 18 bases between. Germline assignment: CDR1 MDHEN and CDR2 SYDVKM.